This TCR beta chain came from a study of T-cell reconstitution after alpha-beta-depleted transplantation in children. Study results and limitations: Approximately two months post-transplant, alpha-beta T cells reportedly originated from several hundred expanded graft clones. There were some patients whose high TCRbeta diversity at day 60 came from surviving recipient T cells and thymic progenitors.

Unique molecular identifiers were built into the TCRbeta library. Using its own MiXCR run on the PCR reads, TCRdb lists one record per CDR3 protein. The sample consists of fewer than 700,000 distinct CDR3 sequences, around 13% of them appearing once. The CDR3 sequence is 15 residues long. This clonotype turned up a few times. Its specificity is not known. The material sequenced was PBMCs, mostly from graft donor cells, taken 360 days after TCRalphabeta/CD19-depleted stem cell transplant. This chain joins TRBV21-1 and TRBJ2-1. TRBV21-1 is a listed pseudogene. The sequence was collected from a male patient between 5 and 17 years old who had a stem cell transplant for acute myeloid leukemia, so the T cells may come from the graft donor. The CDR3 bases are TGTGCCAGCAGCACCCTTCCGAGCTCCTACAATGAGCAGTTCTTC. This codes for CASSTLPSSYNEQFF.